This TCR beta chain was documented in a study of OX40 agonist ivuxolimab in advanced cancers. Study background: Mean age around 60 years, range roughly 23 to 79; around 80% male. Two patients with cutaneous melanoma and one with hepatocellular carcinoma, three in total, showed partial responses.

V lost 0 bases and J lost 4, with 12 bases in between. This CDR3 region has 15 residues. Germline CDR1 and CDR2: SEHNR and FQNEAQ (reference sequence). Patients who had autoimmune disease history or got systemic immunosuppression were left out. Sampling of blood occurred at baseline, cycle 4 day 1, and cycle 7 day 1. Only in-frame clones appear in the TCRdb table, and some are missing; sequencing was by immunoSEQ multiplex PCR. The repertoire has some 45,000 clones, about nine tenths of them found once; the top ten carry around 20%. This chain joins TRBV7-9 and TRBJ1-2, with D unclear. The receptor comes from an adult with an advanced solid tumor such as melanoma, head and neck, liver or kidney cancer. The sequencing here drew on CD4+ or CD8+ T cells sorted from blood, taken in a trial of the OX40 agonist ivuxolimab. Here the CDR3 DNA reads TGTGCCAGCAGCTTAGCTTATCCCGGGCTCTATGGCTACACCTTC. It translates to CASSLAYPGLYGYTF.